The sequence of this T cell receptor (beta chain) was determined in a study of T cells after posttransplantation cyclophosphamide. Study conclusions and caveats: After PTCy, TRB diversity resembled that of CNI/methotrexate controls. Tissue-infiltrating T cells from skin or gut overlapped little with blood T cells. Later blood repertoires were often dominated by clones from the donor CD8+ memory compartment.

About this clone: The antigen remains undetermined.

The CDR3 length is 17 residues. CDR1 and CDR2 (germline): SGHNT, YENEEA. Trimming at V came to 0 bases and at J to 4 bases, leaving 6 bases not matched to a gene. Method: immunoSEQ multiplex PCR; TCRdb's copy keeps in-frame clones and lacks some. The data contain over 15,000 clones, roughly 85% of them singletons. Methotrexate plus calcineurin inhibitor accompanied controls' myeloablative marrow transplants; sampling was 1 year later. J is TRBJ2-1 and V is TRBV11-3; 10 bases map to TRBD2. The source was PBMCs, collected after allogeneic stem cell transplant with calcineurin inhibitor and methotrexate. The TCR comes from a female patient between 18 and 35 years old who received an allogeneic stem cell transplant from an unrelated donor, was CMV-positive, and had acute and chronic GVHD. Some T cells may be transferred from the graft donor. The CDR3: CASSLDGLAGDYNEQFF. Written as DNA, the CDR3 is TGTGCCAGCAGCTTAGATGGGCTAGCGGGAGATTACAATGAGCAGTTCTTC. Based on the CDR3 plus reference TRBV11-3 and TRBJ2-1, the full variable domain is EAGVVQSPRYKIIEKKQPVAFWCNPISGHNTLYWYLQNLGQGPELLIRYENEEAVDDSQLPKDRFSAERLKGVDSTLKIQPAELGDSAVYLCASSLDGLAGDYNEQFFGPGTRLTVL.